Below, 16 T cell receptor beta chains from the same sample are listed, as sequenced in a study of cytomegalovirus exposure and HLA in healthy donors. The PCR had 60 Vbeta and 13 Jbeta primers. Data came from immunoSEQ multiplex PCR; TCRdb stores just in-frame clones and leaves some out. The sample has around 140,000 clones; nearly 90% are singletons. The sample comprised PBMCs. These receptors all come from a woman aged 40-49 years in good health and CMV-seronegative.

This clone occurred once. V and J are TRBV7-9 and TRBJ1-1, with TRBD1 matching over 7 bases. The CDR3 has 14 amino acids. The germline V gene encodes CDR1 SEHNR and CDR2 FQNEAQ (reference sequence). Trimming cost V 3 bases and J 5 bases; bases outside gene matches: 6. CDR3 nucleotide sequence: TGTGCCAGCAGCTTCGAGGGGGCCATAACTGAAGCTTTCTTT. The encoded protein is CASSFEGAITEAFF.

V gene TRBV7-9 combines with J gene TRBJ2-2, with D tentatively TRBD1 (6 bases). Trimming shortened V by 5 bases and J by 4 bases, and 11 bases separated the two germline ends. Germline V gene data show CDR1 as SEHNR and CDR2 as FQNEAQ (reference sequence). This CDR3 region has 14 residues. The CDR3 here is CASSLTGITGELFF. The CDR3, as DNA: TGTGCCAGCAGCCTCACAGGGATCACCGGGGAGCTGTTTTTT. The full variable domain, rest sourced from reference TRBV7-9 and TRBJ2-2, is DTGVSQNPRHKITKRGQNVTFRCDPISEHNRLYWYRQTLGQGPEFLTYFQNEAQLEKSRLLSDRFSAERPKGSFSTLEIQRTEQGDSAMYLCASSLTGITGELFFGEGSRLTVL.

The rearrangement links TRBV4-1 to TRBJ1-5; TRBD1 agrees at 10 bases. This CDR3 has 16 residues. Germline V lookup: CDR1 MGHRA, CDR2 YSYEKL. The V and J ends lost 1 base and 5 bases, in that order; junction bases with no gene match: 5. CDR3 region: CASSQAGTGADQPQHF. Here the CDR3 DNA reads TGCGCCAGCAGCCAAGCCGGGACAGGGGCCGATCAGCCCCAGCATTTT.

This chain links TRBV28 with TRBJ2-3; perhaps TRBD1 as D (6 bases). Germline V gene lookup returns CDR1 MDHEN and CDR2 SYDVKM. V was trimmed by 6 bases and J by 2 bases, leaving 12 bases between them. This CDR3 comprises 14 residues. The CDR3 here is CASSRGQPTDTQYF. The CDR3 coding sequence is TGTGCCAGCAGCCGAGGACAGCCCACAGATACGCAGTATTTT. Combining the CDR3 with reference TRBV28 and TRBJ2-3 gives the whole variable domain DVKVTQSSRYLVKRTGEKVFLECVQDMDHENMFWYRQDPGLGLRLIYFSYDVKMKEKGDIPEGYSVSREKKERFSLILESASTNQTSMYLCASSRGQPTDTQYFGPGTRLTVL.

The genes are TRBV27 and TRBJ1-6; TRBD1 aligns across 8 bases. The germline V gene encodes CDR1 MNHEY and CDR2 SMNVEV (reference sequence). V shed 1 base, J shed 9 bases, and the junction held 8 bases outside the gene matches. CDR3 size: 16 residues. The CDR3 protein is CASSLWAGGAGSPLHF. The CDR3 DNA sequence: TGTGCCAGCAGTTTATGGGCAGGGGGCGCAGGTTCACCCCTCCACTTT.

The rearrangement joins TRBV27 to TRBJ2-1; TRBD1 agrees at 9 bases. Trimming at V came to 6 bases and at J to 4 bases, leaving 7 bases not matched to a gene. The CDR3 is 15 residues long. The germline gives CDR1 MNHEY, CDR2 SMNVEV (reference sequence). The CDR3 region is CASRPGQGPYNEQFF. The CDR3 bases are TGTGCCAGCAGACCGGGACAGGGACCATACAATGAGCAGTTCTTC.

This clone appeared a single time. The CDR3 DNA reads TGTGCCAGCAAACTCTCCAACACCGGGGAGCTGTTTTTT. Its protein product is CASKLSNTGELFF. This rearrangement joins TRBV2 to TRBJ2-2; D not certain. The germline V gene has CDR1 SNHLY and CDR2 FYNNEI. The CDR3 loop spans 13 amino acids. The V end was cut by 7 bases, the J end by 2 bases, with 8 bases between.

The chain carries TRBV11-1 and TRBJ2-7; a weak D match, TRBD1 (5 bases). CDR1 and CDR2 from the germline V gene are SGHAT and FQDESV (reference sequence). V lost 5 bases and J 3 bases, leaving 8 bases between the germline ends. The CDR3 runs to 12 residues. The CDR3 DNA is TGTGCCAGCAGCCTGGACAACTACGAGCAGTACTTC. Protein sequence: CASSLDNYEQYF.

Details on this clone: A read error may account for a junction end that differs from germline. This sequence joins TRBV2 and TRBJ2-1; 9 nucleotides align to TRBD1. From germline, CDR1 is SNHLY and CDR2 FYNNEI. CDR3 size: 12 residues. CDR3 sequence reads: CASSERDRVALF. CDR3 nucleotides: TGTGCCAGCAGTGAACGGGACAGGGTGGCTCTCTTC.

The V gene is TRBV19, the J gene TRBJ1-5; D is possibly TRBD1 (5 bases). This CDR3 has 12 amino acids. Germline V gene sequence: CDR1 LNHDA, CDR2 SQIVND (reference sequence). Trimming shortened V by 6 bases and J by 5 bases, and 8 bases separated the two germline ends. For the CDR3, the DNA is TGTGCCAGTAGCAAAGGGGATCAGCCCCAGCATTTT. This sequence encodes CASSKGDQPQHF.

This sequence joins TRBV7-9 and TRBJ2-1; D is uncertain. The CDR3 runs to 11 residues. The V gene's germline CDR1 is SEHNR and CDR2 FQNEAQ (reference sequence). V lost 2 bases and J 6 bases, leaving 2 bases between the germline ends. The CDR3: CASSLLNEQFF. For the CDR3, the DNA is TGTGCCAGCAGCTTACTCAATGAGCAGTTCTTC.

For this clone: Mismatch with germline at one junction end may stem from a read error. This sequence joins TRBV7-7 and TRBJ2-3, with 7 bases fitting TRBD1. Germline CDR1 is SSHAT and CDR2 is FNYEAQ (reference sequence). The CDR3 length is 14 residues. The CDR3 nucleotides read TGTGCTAGCAGCTCGGGACAGAGCACAGATACGCAGTATTTT. As protein: CASSSGQSTDTQYF.

To note about this clone: Compared with germline, one end of the junction differs, possibly owing to a read error. This sequence joins TRBV7-9 and TRBJ1-4; the D gene is possibly TRBD1 (5 bases). Per germline, CDR1 SEHNR and CDR2 FQNEAQ (reference sequence). The CDR3 extends over 14 amino acids. The CDR3 DNA is TGTTCCAGCAGCCAGGGTGCCCCCGACGAAAAACTGTTTTTT. Translated: CSSSQGAPDEKLFF.

The chain carries TRBV28 and TRBJ1-1; D is unresolved. Per the germline V gene, CDR1 is MDHEN and CDR2 is SYDVKM. Trimming took 3 bases from V and 0 from J, leaving 8 bases between them. The CDR3 length is 14 residues. The CDR3 protein is CASSFEVMNTEAFF. CDR3 DNA sequence: TGTGCCAGCAGTTTTGAGGTTATGAACACTGAAGCTTTCTTT.

This clone was seen once. This rearrangement joins TRBV19 to TRBJ2-1, with unresolved D. Germline CDR1 is LNHDA and CDR2 is SQIVND (reference sequence). CDR3 length: 15 residues. The V end lost 1 base, the J end lost 0 bases, and 7 bases lay between the germline ends. CDR3 nucleotides: TGTGCCAGTAGTATAGCGGTGAGCTCCTACAATGAGCAGTTCTTC. It encodes CASSIAVSSYNEQFF.

This clone has just one count. Other DNA sequences in this specimen translate into the identical CDR3. V gene TRBV2 combines with J gene TRBJ1-5, with D unresolved. CDR1 is SNHLY and CDR2 is FYNNEI in the germline V gene. The CDR3 spans 15 residues. With 6 bases removed from V and 6 bases from J, the gap between germline ends came to 18 bases. This CDR3 is CASSVARPGSQPQHF. CDR3 in DNA: TGTGCCAGCAGCGTTGCCCGGCCGGGGAGTCAGCCCCAGCATTTT.